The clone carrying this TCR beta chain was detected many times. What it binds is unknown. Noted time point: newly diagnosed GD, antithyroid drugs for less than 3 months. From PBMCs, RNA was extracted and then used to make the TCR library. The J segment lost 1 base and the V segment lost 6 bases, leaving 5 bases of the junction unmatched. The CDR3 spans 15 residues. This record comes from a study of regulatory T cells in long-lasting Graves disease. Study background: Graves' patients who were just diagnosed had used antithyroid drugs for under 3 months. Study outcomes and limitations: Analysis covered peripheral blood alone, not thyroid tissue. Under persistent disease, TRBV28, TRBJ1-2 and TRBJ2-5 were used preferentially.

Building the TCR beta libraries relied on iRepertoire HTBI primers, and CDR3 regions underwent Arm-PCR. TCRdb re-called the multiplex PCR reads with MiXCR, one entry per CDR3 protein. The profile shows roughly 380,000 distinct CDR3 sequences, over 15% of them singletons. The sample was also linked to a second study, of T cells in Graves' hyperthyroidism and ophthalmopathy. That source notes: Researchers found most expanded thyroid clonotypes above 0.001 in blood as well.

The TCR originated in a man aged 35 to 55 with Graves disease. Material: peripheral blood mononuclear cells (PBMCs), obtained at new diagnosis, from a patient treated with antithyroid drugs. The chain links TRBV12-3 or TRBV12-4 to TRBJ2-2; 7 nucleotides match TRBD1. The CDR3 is CASRIGGLNTGELFF. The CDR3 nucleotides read TGTGCCAGCAGAATAGGGGGCTTGAACACCGGGGAGCTGTTTTTT.